Below are 25 T cell receptor beta chains sequenced from a single sample in a study of shared clonotypes between healthy human individuals. Profiled with immunoSEQ multiplex PCR; TCRdb holds only in-frame clones, not every one. The data hold about 1 million clones, with 78% observed a single time. The material sequenced was memory CD4+ T cells from PBMCs. Sample subset: CD45RA-negative fraction. These receptors were taken from a man aged 18 to 30 in good health. Some clones in this sample may be carry-over from other donors' samples.

The gene calls are TRBV15 and TRBJ2-1, with TRBD2 identical over 7 bases. Germline loops: CDR1 LNHNV, CDR2 YYDKDF (reference sequence). This CDR3 has 15 amino acids. J gave up 1 base and V 2 bases, and 2 bases lay outside the gene matches. The CDR3 DNA is TGTGCCACCAGCAGAATGCGGGAGTCCTACAATGAGCAGTTCTTC. This sequence encodes CATSRMRESYNEQFF. Looking up the rest from reference TRBV15 and TRBJ2-1 gives the full variable domain: DAMVIQNPRYQVTQFGKPVTLSCSQTLNHNVMYWYQQKSSQAPKLLFHYYDKDFNNEADTPDNFQSRRPNTSFCFLDIRSPGLGDTAMYLCATSRMRESYNEQFFGPGTRLTVL.

The chain is built from TRBV6-5 and TRBJ2-7, with D hard to call. Germline V gives CDR1 MNHEY, CDR2 SVGAGI. CDR3 length: 11 amino acids. Trimming stripped 5 bases from V and 3 bases from J, with 5 bases between. The DNA for the CDR3 is TGTGCCAGCAGTCAGATCTACGAGCAGTACTTC. Translation gives CASSQIYEQYF.

CDR3 in DNA: TGTGCCAGCTCAGAGAGTAGCGATACGCAGTATTTT. Residues: CASSESSDTQYF. V gene TRBV18 combines with J gene TRBJ2-3, with unresolved D. From germline, CDR1 is KGHSH and CDR2 LQKENI. Trimming removed 5 bases from V and 6 bases from J, with 9 bases in between. This CDR3 is built from 12 residues.

The count of this clone is one. Other DNA variants within this sample encode the same CDR3. J is TRBJ2-5 and V is TRBV11-3, with 9 bases aligning to TRBD2. This CDR3 spans 15 amino acids. V lost 1 base and J lost 2; bases outside the gene matches: 2. Germline V gives CDR1 SGHNT, CDR2 YENEEA. The CDR3 region has the DNA TGTGCCAGCAGCTTAGGACTAGCGGTTCAAGAGACCCAGTACTTC. As protein: CASSLGLAVQETQYF. Full variable domain (missing parts from reference TRBV11-3 and TRBJ2-5): EAGVVQSPRYKIIEKKQPVAFWCNPISGHNTLYWYLQNLGQGPELLIRYENEEAVDDSQLPKDRFSAERLKGVDSTLKIQPAELGDSAVYLCASSLGLAVQETQYFGPGTRLLVL.

This chain joins TRBV7-9 and TRBJ2-5; 13 bases match TRBD2. V lost 1 base, J lost 2 bases, and 10 bases stayed unmatched. Germline CDR1 is SEHNR and CDR2 is FQNEAQ (reference sequence). The CDR3 has 19 residues. Written as DNA, the CDR3 is TGTGCCAGCAGCTTAGTTCGACTAGCGGGAGGCCCAAAACAAGAGACCCAGTACTTC. This sequence encodes CASSLVRLAGGPKQETQYF.

V is TRBV2 and J is TRBJ1-3; 8 bases fit TRBD1. With 4 bases clipped from V and 2 bases from J, the junction kept 4 bases outside the gene matches. The CDR3 is made up of 15 amino acids. The germline gives CDR1 SNHLY, CDR2 FYNNEI. The CDR3 is CASSGQGKAGNTIYF. CDR3 in DNA: TGTGCCAGCAGTGGACAGGGGAAGGCTGGAAACACCATATATTTT.

This clone has just one count. The chain links TRBV19 to TRBJ1-2; 7 nucleotides line up with TRBD1. This CDR3 region has 16 residues. The germline gives CDR1 LNHDA, CDR2 SQIVND (reference sequence). V dropped 5 bases and J dropped 1; count of bases not matched to a gene: 10. CDR3 DNA sequence: TGTGCCAGTAGTGCCGCTCCGGGACAGCTTAACTATGGCTACACCTTC. It encodes CASSAAPGQLNYGYTF.

The rearrangement links TRBV5-1 to TRBJ1-4, with a tentative D call TRBD1 (6 bases). This CDR3 contains 15 residues. Germline CDR1 SGHRS, CDR2 YFSETQ. Trimming shortened V by 4 bases and J by 7 bases, and 17 bases separated the two germline ends. The CDR3 DNA is TGCGCCAGCAGCCCGAACCCGGGGGGCCGTGAAAAACTGTTTTTT. Amino acid sequence: CASSPNPGGREKLFF.

About this clone itself: The same CDR3 arises from other DNA sequences in this sample as well. The rearrangement uses TRBV5-1 and TRBJ1-1, with D unclear. CDR1 and CDR2 from the germline V gene are SGHRS and YFSETQ. This CDR3 has 15 amino acids. The germline V and J ends were trimmed by 0 bases and 0 bases, with 9 bases remaining between them. The CDR3 region has the DNA TGCGCCAGCAGCTTGGCCCCGGGAATGAACACTGAAGCTTTCTTT. Translation: CASSLAPGMNTEAFF.

As DNA, the CDR3 is TGTGCCAGCAGCTTACAAACAGGGTCTGGAAACACCATATATTTT. Translated, it gives CASSLQTGSGNTIYF. The chain recombines TRBV11-3 with TRBJ1-3; possible D gene TRBD1, 6 bases. CDR1 is SGHNT, CDR2 YENEEA, per germline. This CDR3 is built from 15 residues. The V end was cut by 2 bases, the J end by 1 base, with 9 bases between. The full variable domain, with the rest looked up from reference TRBV11-3 and TRBJ1-3, is EAGVVQSPRYKIIEKKQPVAFWCNPISGHNTLYWYLQNLGQGPELLIRYENEEAVDDSQLPKDRFSAERLKGVDSTLKIQPAELGDSAVYLCASSLQTGSGNTIYFGEGSWLTVV.

This chain joins TRBV5-4 and TRBJ1-3; a weak D match, TRBD1 (6 bases). The length of the CDR3 is 14 residues. The ends were cut back, 2 bases at V and 4 bases at J, with 10 bases in the middle. Germline V gene lookup returns CDR1 SGHNT and CDR2 YYREEE (reference sequence). CDR3 sequence: CASSFSGAGNTIYF. The CDR3 region has the DNA TGTGCCAGCAGCTTTTCAGGGGCCGGAAACACCATATATTTT.

Details on this clone: The same CDR3 is also encoded by other DNA sequences in this sample. This rearrangement joins TRBV30 to TRBJ2-3; D not certain. Germline values: CDR1 GTSNPN, CDR2 SVGIG (reference sequence). The germline V and J ends were trimmed by 0 bases and 6 bases, with 4 bases remaining between them. CDR3 length equals 11 residues. Here the CDR3 reads CAWSVGDTQYF. CDR3 bases: TGTGCCTGGAGTGTAGGGGATACGCAGTATTTT.

The gene calls are TRBV4-3 and TRBJ1-2; D is perhaps TRBD1 (6 bases). Germline-derived CDR1 and CDR2 are LGHNA and YSLEER. V was pared by 0 bases and J by 2 bases, with 13 bases between. This CDR3 has 16 residues. This CDR3 is CASSQDMGGRNYGYTF. The CDR3 DNA reads as TGCGCCAGCAGCCAAGATATGGGGGGGCGCAACTATGGCTACACCTTC.

The table lists this clone with a few counts. Other DNA sequences in this sample translate to the same CDR3. V and J are TRBV9 and TRBJ2-7; weak D call: TRBD2 (6 bases). The CDR3 runs to 13 residues. The V end was cut by 4 bases, the J end by 4 bases, with 12 bases between. Germline loops: CDR1 SGDLS, CDR2 YYNGEE. Written as DNA, the CDR3 is TGTGCCAGCAGCCCCGGGACTCAATACGAGCAGTACTTC. It is translated as CASSPGTQYEQYF. The full variable domain, its missing parts supplied by reference TRBV9 and TRBJ2-7, is DSGVTQTPKHLITATGQRVTLRCSPRSGDLSVYWYQQSLDQGLQFLIQYYNGEERAKGNILERFSAQQFPDLHSELNLSSLELGDSALYFCASSPGTQYEQYFGPGTRLTVT.

The gene calls are TRBV11-2 and TRBJ2-3, with 10 bases fitting TRBD1. Germline lookup yields CDR1 SGHAT and CDR2 FQNNGV. V lost 3 bases, J lost 2 bases, and 8 bases stayed unmatched. This CDR3 has 17 residues. CDR3 sequence reads: CASSFRGQGGITDTQYF. The DNA of the CDR3 is TGTGCCAGCAGCTTTCGTGGACAGGGGGGAATCACAGATACGCAGTATTTT.

This clone was seen a few times. The gene calls are TRBV2 and TRBJ1-5; 7 bases align to TRBD1. In germline, CDR1 is SNHLY, CDR2 FYNNEI. J was trimmed by 2 bases and V by 5 bases; bases with no gene match: 6. The CDR3 runs to 15 residues. The CDR3 here is CASSTGVRGNQPQHF. The CDR3 DNA follows: TGTGCCAGCAGTACAGGGGTAAGGGGCAATCAGCCCCAGCATTTT.

This chain joins TRBV9 and TRBJ2-7; D may be TRBD1 (6 bases). The germline V gene has CDR1 SGDLS and CDR2 YYNGEE. V was clipped by 4 bases and J by 2 bases, with 19 bases between them. This CDR3 comprises 16 residues. The chain's CDR3 is CASSRTMTGSTYEQYF. The CDR3 bases are TGTGCCAGCAGCCGAACAATGACAGGTTCAACCTACGAGCAGTACTTC.

The chain carries TRBV28 and TRBJ1-5, with 8 bases identical to TRBD1. CDR1 and CDR2 from the germline V gene are MDHEN and SYDVKM. The CDR3 runs to 15 residues. The junction had 6 bases not matched to a gene; V was cut back by 4 bases and J by 4 bases. The CDR3 nucleotides are TGTGCCAGCAGTTCAACCCGACAGGGGAATCAGCCCCAGCATTTT. Its translation is CASSSTRQGNQPQHF.

This clone appeared many times. This same CDR3 is encoded by further DNA sequences in the sample. The chain combines TRBV11-2 with TRBJ1-1; 7 positions match TRBD1. Germline V gene sequence: CDR1 SGHAT, CDR2 FQNNGV. With V trimmed by 5 bases and J by 5 bases, 5 bases remained unmatched. The CDR3 sequence is 13 residues long. This CDR3 is CASSQARGTEAFF. DNA for the CDR3: TGTGCCAGCAGCCAAGCCAGGGGGACTGAAGCTTTCTTT.

Notes on this clone: At the DNA level, this CDR3 is encoded by other sequences in the same sample as well. The CDR3, as DNA: TGTGCCAGCTCGAGTCTAGCGGGTATCACCGGGGAGCTGTTTTTT. As protein: CASSSLAGITGELFF. The gene calls are TRBV9 and TRBJ2-2; 8 bases fit TRBD2. V lost 7 bases and J lost 4; bases outside the gene matches: 9. Per germline, CDR1 SGDLS and CDR2 YYNGEE. This CDR3 region has 15 residues.

V gene TRBV9 combines with J gene TRBJ2-1; TRBD2 aligns across 12 bases. V dropped 0 bases and J dropped 6; count of bases not matched to a gene: 16. The CDR3 spans 20 residues. CDR1 and CDR2 (germline): SGDLS, YYNGEE. The CDR3 bases are TGTGCCAGCAGCGTAGCTAGGCTAGCGGGAGGGCCTGGTTCGTTCAATGAGCAGTTCTTC. Amino acid sequence: CASSVARLAGGPGSFNEQFF.

The J gene is TRBJ2-7, the V gene TRBV29-1; D may match TRBD1 or TRBD2 (5 bases each). Trimming shortened V by 4 bases and J by 2 bases, and 9 bases separated the two germline ends. There are 12 residues in the CDR3. Germline lookup yields CDR1 SQVTM and CDR2 ANQGSEA. CDR3 bases: TGCAGCGTTGGGGGGACCCCCTACGAGCAGTACTTC. Protein: CSVGGTPYEQYF.

Concerning this clone itself: Other DNA sequences from this sample encode an identical CDR3 as well. The chain has TRBV5-1 and TRBJ2-7; tentatively, D is TRBD1 or TRBD2 (5 bases each). Per the germline V gene, CDR1 is SGHRS and CDR2 is YFSETQ. Trimming stripped 3 bases from V and 4 bases from J, with 11 bases between. CDR3 length equals 13 residues. CDR3 DNA sequence: TGCGCCAGCAGCTGGCAGGGAGCGTACGAGCAGTACTTC. Translation gives CASSWQGAYEQYF.

In this sample, this clone turned up once. The chain employs TRBV6-1 and TRBJ1-1; perhaps TRBD1 as D (5 bases). Trimming left V 2 bases short and J 1 base short, with 14 bases between. The CDR3 has 16 amino acids. Germline V gene sequence: CDR1 MNHNS, CDR2 SASEGT. The CDR3 loop reads CASSEYSGRGNTEAFF. In nucleotides, the CDR3 is TGTGCCAGCAGTGAATACTCAGGGAGGGGGAACACTGAAGCTTTCTTT.

V and J are TRBV10-3 and TRBJ2-7, with D unresolved. V was cut by 3 bases and J by 2 bases, with 8 bases left in between. The CDR3 contains 13 residues. CDR1 and CDR2 from the germline V gene are ENHRY and SYGVKD. In nucleotides, the CDR3 is TGTGCCATCAGTGACGCCCAGGCCTACGAGCAGTACTTC. Protein sequence: CAISDAQAYEQYF.